The T cell receptor beta chain described here comes from a study of beta chain features in type 1 diabetes (dated by TCRdb to the late 2010s). With respect to the entire study: No differences in mean age, gender distribution, total cell number or subset yield were found between patients and healthy donors. A total of 107,917,701 sorted cells were examined across all samples, and a strong correlation was observed between cell number per subset and RNA yield. In the study, recently diagnosed type 1 diabetes patients and matched healthy donors were compared on the TCRB repertoires of their sorted circulating CD4+ T cell subsets. Whereas all 30 or so donors provided naive and central memory subsets, regulatory and stem cell-like memory subsets were isolated from just 8 patients and roughly 8 healthy donors.

Results the study describes overall, beyond this receptor: Because cDNA was sequenced instead of genomic DNA, activated cells with high expression could be over-represented, although the groups did not differ in activation or CD3 levels. PCR might favor shorter templates, but patient and control samples were amplified and corrected together, so any skew would affect both groups equally. At VDJ recombination sites, patients with type 1 diabetes made fewer insertions and deleted more nucleotides, a pattern implying thymic rearrangement abnormalities. Naive, central memory and regulatory TCRB repertoires appeared to be more alike among patients than among healthy donors. In all four CD4+ subsets, TCRB CDR3 length was moderately but significantly shorter in type 1 diabetes patients. Because small numbers of individuals were included in the HLA sub-analyses, any influence of HLA type on TCRB rearrangement was left unresolved.

This clone was observed a few times. Its recognized antigen is unknown. Base qualities are not provided; no much larger clone lies one nucleotide away. The High Capacity cDNA Reverse Transcription Kit was used to reverse transcribe all of the isolated RNA, meaning that expressed TCRB transcripts were what got sequenced. Deep immunoSEQ sequencing was performed on naive, central memory and regulatory T cell samples, with an average of about 3.57 million total reads per sample. After sorted cells were lysed in RLT buffer, RNA was extracted with DNase-treated RNeasy Micro or Mini kits, with the choice depending on cell number. To prevent cross-contamination, each cell subset was processed individually, whereas patient and healthy donor samples were processed jointly. The immunoSEQ multiplex PCR was used to amplify TCRB sequences from cDNA, generating 87-bp fragments that spanned the CDR3 region. Sequencing of the amplicons was performed on the Illumina HiSeq platform. The authors' analysis ran thus. Synthetic template baselines were used to correct PCR bias computationally, reads within Hamming distance 2 were collapsed together, and singletons that could not be merged were discarded. Reads were aligned to IMGT to assign V, D and J genes, CDR3 length, and insertions or deletions at six rearrangement sites. Within each subset, clonotype counts were normalized to sorted cell number, and only after that were true diversity and Gini coefficients computed with the tcR R package. The overlap coefficient, calculated on TCRB nucleotide sequences, was used to quantify repertoire sharing. In its TCRdb copy, this immuneACCESS table keeps in-frame sequences only and misses some clones. Where compared with another copy, unresolved V genes explain less than half of these, and the others have no known cause. V and J calls and clone size follow that table, whereas D and trimming were derived from the DNA. The sample profile shows some 140,000 clones; about 8.7% of them were found once. About 0.61% of the sample belongs to the ten largest clones.

A single peripheral blood draw of around 100 mL on average was collected from each donor into heparinised tubes. Using a panel that included CD45RO, CCR7, CD25, CD127, CD95 and CD27, naive, central memory, regulatory and stem cell-like memory CD4+ T cells were sorted on a BD FACSAria II. Every sorted population had a purity above 95%. PBMCs were isolated right away by Lymphoprep density gradient centrifugation and were stained directly, without culture. So that batch effects would be minimized, each experiment stained and sorted samples in pairs, pairing one healthy donor with one patient. The material sequenced was central memory CD4+ T cells from blood. This receptor was taken from a man younger than 30 in good health.

In nucleotide form, the sequence is TGTGCCAGCAGCGGCAGGGGAATTGGAAACACCATATATTTT. This is translated as CASSGRGIGNTIYF. The chain was built from TRBV5-4 and TRBJ1-3; perhaps TRBD1 is the D gene, with 6 bases matching. V sheds 4 bases and J sheds 3 bases, leaving 11 bases between their ends. Taken from the germline V gene (reference sequence), the CDR1 and CDR2 loops are SGHNT and YYREEE. The CDR3 spans 14 residues, from the cysteine through the phenylalanine. The retained sequence is limited to the CDR3, 42 bases, with the frame set at the first base.